Each of the 7 T cell receptor beta chains below was sequenced from the same sample in a study of neoadjuvant anti-PD-1 for oral cavity cancer. This table comes from immunoSEQ multiplex PCR, and its TCRdb copy is limited to in-frame clones, with some not included. Seen here are tens of thousands of clones, under 85% observed once, and the top ten hold 2.5% to 3.5%. The sequenced sample was PBMCs, obtained before nivolumab (anti-PD-1) treatment. These receptors originate from a person aged 35 to 85 with oral cavity squamous cell carcinoma.

A single count supports this clone. This chain joins TRBV6-1 and TRBJ2-7; possible D gene TRBD1, 6 bases. Looked up from germline, CDR1 is MNHNS and CDR2 is SASEGT. Trimming pared 7 bases from V and 7 bases from J, leaving 14 bases between. This CDR3 comprises 12 residues. The CDR3 DNA follows: TGTGCCAGCACCCCTCAGGGGACGGAGCAGTACTTC. It translates to CASTPQGTEQYF.

The CDR3 spells CASSLEVSNTGELFF. The CDR3 DNA reads as TGCGCCAGCAGCTTGGAGGTTAGCAACACCGGGGAGCTGTTTTTT. The J gene is TRBJ2-2, the V gene TRBV5-1; D ambiguous. The V end was cut by 0 bases, the J end by 2 bases, with 8 bases between. Germline CDR1 SGHRS, CDR2 YFSETQ. This CDR3 spans 15 amino acids.

V is TRBV29-1 and J is TRBJ2-1; D uncertain. There are 16 residues in the CDR3. V was clipped by 0 bases and J by 0 bases, with 12 bases between them. Germline assignment: CDR1 SQVTM and CDR2 ANQGSEA. In nucleotides, the CDR3 is TGCAGCGTTGAAGAAGGAACGCCGAGCTCCTACAATGAGCAGTTCTTC. It yields the protein CSVEEGTPSSYNEQFF.

In its sample, this clone was seen a few times. V is TRBV28 and J is TRBJ1-1, with D possibly TRBD1 on 5 matching bases. Germline V CDR1 and CDR2: MDHEN, SYDVKM. The CDR3 extends over 13 amino acids. V lost 4 bases, J lost 6 bases, and 12 bases lay in between. CDR3 coding DNA: TGTGCCAGCAGTTCCTACGTGGGGGCTGAAGCTTTCTTT. Amino acid sequence: CASSSYVGAEAFF.

Points on this clone: Other DNA sequences from this sample encode an identical CDR3 as well. The chain is built from TRBV6-5 and TRBJ2-5, with unresolved D. Trimming took 5 bases from V and 5 from J, leaving 6 bases between them. The CDR3 spans 11 residues. Germline V gene lookup returns CDR1 MNHEY and CDR2 SVGAGI. The CDR3 bases are TGTGCCAGCAGTCTCGGGGAGACCCAGTACTTC. Translating gives CASSLGETQYF.

The chain couples TRBV6-6 to TRBJ2-7; D might be TRBD2 (5 bases). The CDR3 has 16 residues. Trimming removed 5 bases at V and 0 bases at J, with 17 bases between. Germline V lookup: CDR1 MNHNY, CDR2 SVGAGI (reference sequence). This CDR3 reads CASSPPLDGGSYEQYF. The CDR3 DNA follows: TGTGCCAGCAGTCCCCCTCTGGACGGAGGCTCCTACGAGCAGTACTTC.

In this sample, this clone turned up a few times. The V and J genes are TRBV7-8 and TRBJ2-5; 12 bases line up with TRBD2. V was clipped by 2 bases and J by 4 bases; unmatched bases: 5. The CDR3 covers 16 residues. CDR1 and CDR2 from the germline V gene are SGHVS and FQNEAQ. The CDR3 bases are TGTGCCAGCAGCTTACTAGCGGGAGGGGGCGGAGAGACCCAGTACTTC. Translated, it gives CASSLLAGGGGETQYF.